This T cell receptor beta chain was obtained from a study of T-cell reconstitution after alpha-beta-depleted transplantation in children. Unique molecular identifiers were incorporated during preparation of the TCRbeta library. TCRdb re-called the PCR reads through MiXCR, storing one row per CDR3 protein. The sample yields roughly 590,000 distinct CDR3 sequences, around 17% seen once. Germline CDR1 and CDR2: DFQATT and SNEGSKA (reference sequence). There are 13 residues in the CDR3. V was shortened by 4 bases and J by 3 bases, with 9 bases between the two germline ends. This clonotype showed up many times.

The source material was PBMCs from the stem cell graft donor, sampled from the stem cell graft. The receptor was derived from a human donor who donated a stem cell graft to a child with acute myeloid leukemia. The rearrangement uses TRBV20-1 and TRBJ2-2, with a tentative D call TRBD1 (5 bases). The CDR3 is CSAIRGDTGELFF. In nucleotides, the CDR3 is TGCAGTGCTATAAGGGGCGACACCGGGGAGCTGTTTTTT.